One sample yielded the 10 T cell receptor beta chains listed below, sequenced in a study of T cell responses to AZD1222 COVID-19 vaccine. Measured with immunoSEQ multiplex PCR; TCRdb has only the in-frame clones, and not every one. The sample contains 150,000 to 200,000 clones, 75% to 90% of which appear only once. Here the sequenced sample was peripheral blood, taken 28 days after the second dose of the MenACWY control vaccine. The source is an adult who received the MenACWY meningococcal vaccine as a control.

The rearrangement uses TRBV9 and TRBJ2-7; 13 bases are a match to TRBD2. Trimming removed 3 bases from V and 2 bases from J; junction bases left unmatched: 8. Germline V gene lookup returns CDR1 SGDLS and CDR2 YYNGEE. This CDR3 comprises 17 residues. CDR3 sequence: CASSGGVGTSGAYEQYF. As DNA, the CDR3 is TGTGCCAGCAGCGGCGGCGTTGGGACTAGCGGGGCCTACGAGCAGTACTTC.

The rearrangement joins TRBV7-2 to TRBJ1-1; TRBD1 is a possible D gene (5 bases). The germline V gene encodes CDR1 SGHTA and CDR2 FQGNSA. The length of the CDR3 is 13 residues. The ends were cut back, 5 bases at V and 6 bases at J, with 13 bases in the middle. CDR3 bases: TGTGCCAGCAGCCGGGGGGTGGGCGCTGAAGCTTTCTTT. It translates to CASSRGVGAEAFF.

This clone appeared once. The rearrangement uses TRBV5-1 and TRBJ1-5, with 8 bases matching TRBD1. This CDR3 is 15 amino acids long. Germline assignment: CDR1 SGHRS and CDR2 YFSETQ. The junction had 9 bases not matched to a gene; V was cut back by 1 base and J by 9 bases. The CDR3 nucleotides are TGCGCCAGCAGCTTGAGGTCCAGGGGGCGCGGGCCCCAGCATTTT. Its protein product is CASSLRSRGRGPQHF.

Written as DNA, the CDR3 is TGTGCCACCAGGGTAGAACAGACTCGGGGGGAGCTGTTTTTT. It translates to CATRVEQTRGELFF. The chain employs TRBV28 and TRBJ2-2, with D possibly matching TRBD1 (5 bases). Germline CDR1 reads MDHEN; CDR2 reads SYDVKM. The germline V and J ends were trimmed by 10 bases and 8 bases, with 20 bases remaining between them. This CDR3 has 14 residues.

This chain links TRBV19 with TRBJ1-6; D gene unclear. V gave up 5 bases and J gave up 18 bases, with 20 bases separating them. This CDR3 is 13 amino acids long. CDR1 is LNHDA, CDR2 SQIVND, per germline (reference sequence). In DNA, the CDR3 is TGTGCCAGTAGTCCTCGAGGGTCCCTGACGCCCCACTTT. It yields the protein CASSPRGSLTPHF. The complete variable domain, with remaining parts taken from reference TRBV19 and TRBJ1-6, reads DGGITQSPKYLFRKEGQNVTLSCEQNLNHDAMYWYRQDPGQGLRLIYYSQIVNDFQKGDIAEGYSVSREKKESFPLTVTSAQKNPTAFYLCASSPRGSLTPHFGNGTRLTVT.

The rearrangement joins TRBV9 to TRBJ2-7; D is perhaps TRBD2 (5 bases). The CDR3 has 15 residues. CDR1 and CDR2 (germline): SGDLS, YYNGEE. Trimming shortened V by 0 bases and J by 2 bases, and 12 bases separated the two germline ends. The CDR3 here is CASSVDAGPAYEQYF. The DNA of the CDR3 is TGTGCCAGCAGCGTAGATGCGGGCCCCGCCTACGAGCAGTACTTC.

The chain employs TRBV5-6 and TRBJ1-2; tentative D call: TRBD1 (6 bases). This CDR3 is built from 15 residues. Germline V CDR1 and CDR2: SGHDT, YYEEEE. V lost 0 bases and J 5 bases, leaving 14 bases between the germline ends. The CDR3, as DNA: TGTGCCAGCAGCTTGGCGGTGGGGACAAGATATGGCTACACCTTC. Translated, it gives CASSLAVGTRYGYTF.

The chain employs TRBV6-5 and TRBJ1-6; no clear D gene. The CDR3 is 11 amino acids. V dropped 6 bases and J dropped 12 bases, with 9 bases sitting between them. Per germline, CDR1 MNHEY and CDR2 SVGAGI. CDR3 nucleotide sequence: TGTGCCAGCAGGGGCTCGGAACCCCTCCACTTT. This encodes CASRGSEPLHF.

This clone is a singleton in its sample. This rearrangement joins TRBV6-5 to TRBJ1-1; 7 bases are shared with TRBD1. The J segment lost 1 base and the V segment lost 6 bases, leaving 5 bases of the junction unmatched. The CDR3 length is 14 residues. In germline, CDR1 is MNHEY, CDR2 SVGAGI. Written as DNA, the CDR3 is TGTGCCAGCAGATCGACAGGGCCGAACACTGAAGCTTTCTTT. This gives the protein CASRSTGPNTEAFF.

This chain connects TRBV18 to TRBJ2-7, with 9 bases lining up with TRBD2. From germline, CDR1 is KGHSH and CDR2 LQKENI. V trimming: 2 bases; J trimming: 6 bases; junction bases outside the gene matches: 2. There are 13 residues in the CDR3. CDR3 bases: TGTGCCAGCTCACCAGGGACTAGCCCCGAGCAGTACTTC. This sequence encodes CASSPGTSPEQYF.